This T cell receptor (beta chain) appears in the sequencing data of a study of patients and donors after allogeneic stem cell transplantation (dated by TCRdb to the early 2020s). Trimming costs V 5 bases and J 0 bases, and their ends lie 5 bases apart. Reading the germline V gene (reference sequence) gives CDR1 LNHDA and CDR2 SQIVND. Including cysteine and phenylalanine, the CDR3 has 13 amino acids. Solely the CDR3 DNA is kept, with 39 bases framed from the first base. Libraries were built with RT-PCR. Sequencing was performed on a NextSeq 550. The raw public data were reprocessed by TCRdb itself: fastp quality trimming at Q25, MiXCR clonotype calling, in-frame beta chains only. Under each unique CDR3 protein, matching rows form one entry showing the most common genes and DNA. The sample profile shows tens of thousands of distinct CDR3 sequences; approximately 26% of them were found once. The top ten clones comprise more than 20% of the sample.

To note about this clonotype: The antigen it binds to is not known. Per-base qualities were not stored, and no clone one base away is much larger.

Sample: blood, either unsorted or a sorted T cell fraction (not recorded which). This sequence originates from a human donor who was either an allogeneic HSCT recipient or a stem cell or donor lymphocyte infusion donor (not recorded which). It is not recorded whose cells these are; they may come from a transplant donor. This chain joins TRBV19 to TRBJ1-5, with no confident D gene call. The DNA sequence reads TGTGCCAGTAGTCTATTTAGCAATCAGCCCCAGCATTTT. The translation is CASSLFSNQPQHF.